Sequencing of this T cell receptor beta chain was carried out in a study of fetal regulatory T cell absence and autoimmunity. Study-level information: Exocrine pancreas autoimmunity occurred in IPEX patients lacking clinical diabetes. Study findings and constraints: Compared with cord blood, pancreas showed oligoclonal TCR enrichment, some clones over 95-fold.

Comment on this clone: Antigen specificity is unknown.

Libraries were prepared by immunoSEQ multiplex PCR; TCRdb keeps only in-frame clonotypes and omits some of them. The sample contains roughly 95,000 clones, about two thirds of which appear only once. Germline V gene data show CDR1 as LNHDA and CDR2 as SQIVND (reference sequence). CDR3 length equals 13 residues. The V end was cut by 3 bases, the J end by 4 bases, with 10 bases between. This clonotype originated in a male donor with IPEX syndrome. The chain has TRBV19 and TRBJ2-7, with D maybe TRBD2 (5 bases). Specimen: pancreas tissue. CDR3 in amino acids: CASSIEDSYEQYF. CDR3 DNA sequence: TGTGCCAGTAGTATCGAGGACTCTTACGAGCAGTACTTC.